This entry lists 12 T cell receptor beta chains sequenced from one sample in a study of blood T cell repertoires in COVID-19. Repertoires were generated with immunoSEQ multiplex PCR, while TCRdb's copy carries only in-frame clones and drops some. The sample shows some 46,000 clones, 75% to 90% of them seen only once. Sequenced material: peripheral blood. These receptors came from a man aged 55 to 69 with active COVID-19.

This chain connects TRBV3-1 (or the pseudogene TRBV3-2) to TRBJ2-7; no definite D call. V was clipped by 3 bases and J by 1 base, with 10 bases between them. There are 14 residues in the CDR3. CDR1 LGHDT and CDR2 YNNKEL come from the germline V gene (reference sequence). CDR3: CASSQGLQSYEQYF. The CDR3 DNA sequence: TGTGCCAGCAGCCAGGGCCTTCAATCCTACGAGCAGTACTTC.

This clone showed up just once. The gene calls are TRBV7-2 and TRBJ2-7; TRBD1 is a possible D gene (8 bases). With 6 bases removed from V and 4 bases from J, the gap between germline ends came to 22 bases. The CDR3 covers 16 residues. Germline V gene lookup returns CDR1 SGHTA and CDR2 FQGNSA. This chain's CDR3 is CASRGGRQGASYEQYF. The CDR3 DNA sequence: TGTGCCAGCAGGGGAGGGCGGCAGGGGGCATCTTACGAGCAGTACTTC.

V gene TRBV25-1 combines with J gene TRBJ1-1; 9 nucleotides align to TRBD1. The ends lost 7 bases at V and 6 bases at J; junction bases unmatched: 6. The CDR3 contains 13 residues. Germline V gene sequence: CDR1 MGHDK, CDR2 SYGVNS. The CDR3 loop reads CASIGDRVSEAFF. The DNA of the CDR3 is TGTGCCAGCATTGGGGACAGGGTATCTGAAGCTTTCTTT.

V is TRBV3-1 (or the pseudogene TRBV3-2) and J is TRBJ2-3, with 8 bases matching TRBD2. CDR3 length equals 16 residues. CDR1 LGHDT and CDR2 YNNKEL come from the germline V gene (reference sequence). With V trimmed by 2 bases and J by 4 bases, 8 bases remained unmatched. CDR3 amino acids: CASSQKVPGLADTQYF. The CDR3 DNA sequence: TGTGCCAGCAGCCAAAAAGTCCCGGGACTAGCAGATACGCAGTATTTT.

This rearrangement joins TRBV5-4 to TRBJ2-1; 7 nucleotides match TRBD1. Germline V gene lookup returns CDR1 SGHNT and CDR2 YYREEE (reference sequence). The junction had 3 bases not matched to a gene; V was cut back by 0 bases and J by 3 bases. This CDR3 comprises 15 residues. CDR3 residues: CASSLGQGFYNEQFF. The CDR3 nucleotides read TGTGCCAGCAGCTTGGGACAGGGATTCTACAATGAGCAGTTCTTC. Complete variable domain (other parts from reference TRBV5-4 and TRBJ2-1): ETGVTQSPTHLIKTRGQQVTLRCSSQSGHNTVSWYQQALGQGPQFIFQYYREEENGRGNFPPRFSGLQFPNYSSELNVNALELDDSALYLCASSLGQGFYNEQFFGPGTRLTVL.

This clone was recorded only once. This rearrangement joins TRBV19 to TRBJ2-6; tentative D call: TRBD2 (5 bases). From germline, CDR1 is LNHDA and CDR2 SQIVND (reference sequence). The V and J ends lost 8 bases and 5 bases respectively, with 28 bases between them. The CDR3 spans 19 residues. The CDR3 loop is CASCLVATNQQSRANVLTF. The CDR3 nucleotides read TGTGCCAGTTGTCTGGTAGCGACAAATCAACAAAGTCGGGCCAACGTCCTGACTTTC.

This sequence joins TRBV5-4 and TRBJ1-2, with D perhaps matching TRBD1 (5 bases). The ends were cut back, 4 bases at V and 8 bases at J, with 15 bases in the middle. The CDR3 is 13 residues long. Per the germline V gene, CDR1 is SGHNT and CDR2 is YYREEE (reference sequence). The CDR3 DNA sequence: TGTGCCAGCAGCCCCTGGGGGGTGGAAGGCTACACCTTC. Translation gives CASSPWGVEGYTF.

Written as DNA, the CDR3 is TGTGCCAGTAGTATCAGGGGCGGCTCCTACAATGAGCAGTTCTTC. It translates to CASSIRGGSYNEQFF. This chain links TRBV19 with TRBJ2-1, with D tentatively TRBD1 (6 bases). Per the germline V gene, CDR1 is LNHDA and CDR2 is SQIVND (reference sequence). The CDR3 covers 15 residues. The germline V and J ends were trimmed by 3 bases and 0 bases, with 9 bases remaining between them.

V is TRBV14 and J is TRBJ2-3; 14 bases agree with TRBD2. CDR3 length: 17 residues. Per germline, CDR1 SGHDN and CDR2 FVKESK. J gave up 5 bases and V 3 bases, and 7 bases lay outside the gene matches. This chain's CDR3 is CASSHSSGLAGEDTQYF. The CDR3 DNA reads TGTGCCAGCAGCCACTCCTCGGGACTAGCGGGAGAAGATACGCAGTATTTT.

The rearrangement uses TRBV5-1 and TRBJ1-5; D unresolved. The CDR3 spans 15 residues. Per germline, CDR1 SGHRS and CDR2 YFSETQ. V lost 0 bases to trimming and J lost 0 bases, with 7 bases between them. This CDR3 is CASSLDSPSNQPQHF. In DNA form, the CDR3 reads TGCGCCAGCAGCTTGGACAGCCCTAGCAATCAGCCCCAGCATTTT.

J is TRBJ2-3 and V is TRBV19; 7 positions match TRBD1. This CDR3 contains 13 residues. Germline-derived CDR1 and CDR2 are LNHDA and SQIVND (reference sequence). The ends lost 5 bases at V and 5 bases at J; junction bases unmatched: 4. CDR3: CASSPTGVDTQYF. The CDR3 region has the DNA TGTGCCAGTAGTCCAACAGGGGTAGATACGCAGTATTTT. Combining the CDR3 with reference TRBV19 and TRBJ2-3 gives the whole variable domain DGGITQSPKYLFRKEGQNVTLSCEQNLNHDAMYWYRQDPGQGLRLIYYSQIVNDFQKGDIAEGYSVSREKKESFPLTVTSAQKNPTAFYLCASSPTGVDTQYFGPGTRLTVL.

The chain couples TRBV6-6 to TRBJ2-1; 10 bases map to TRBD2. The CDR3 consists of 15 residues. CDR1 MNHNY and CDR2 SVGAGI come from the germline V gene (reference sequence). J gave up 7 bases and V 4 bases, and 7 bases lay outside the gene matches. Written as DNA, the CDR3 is TGTGCCAGCAGTTGGACTAGCGGAGATAAGAATGAGCAGTTCTTC. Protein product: CASSWTSGDKNEQFF.